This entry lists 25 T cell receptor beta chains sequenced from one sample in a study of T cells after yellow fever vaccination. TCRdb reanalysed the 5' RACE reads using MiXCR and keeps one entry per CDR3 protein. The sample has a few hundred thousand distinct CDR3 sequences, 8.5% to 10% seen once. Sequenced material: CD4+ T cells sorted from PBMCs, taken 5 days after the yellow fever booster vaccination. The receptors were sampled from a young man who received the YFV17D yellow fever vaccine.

CDR3 protein: CASSEAGASGDTQYF. DNA of the CDR3: TGTGCCAGCAGCGAAGCGGGGGCCTCCGGAGATACGCAGTATTTT. The chain couples TRBV7-3 to TRBJ2-3, with 8 positions matching TRBD2. The V segment lost 5 bases and the J segment 5 bases; nucleotides outside the gene matches: 9. Germline values: CDR1 SGHTA, CDR2 FQGTGA. The CDR3 runs to 15 residues.

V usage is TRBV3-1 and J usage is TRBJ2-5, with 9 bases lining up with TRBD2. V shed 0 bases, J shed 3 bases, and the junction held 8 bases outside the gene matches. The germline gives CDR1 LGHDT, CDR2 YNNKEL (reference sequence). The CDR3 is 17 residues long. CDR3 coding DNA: TGTGCCAGCAGCCAAGAGTATGGGGTAGCGGGGGAAGAGACCCAGTACTTC. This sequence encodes CASSQEYGVAGEETQYF.

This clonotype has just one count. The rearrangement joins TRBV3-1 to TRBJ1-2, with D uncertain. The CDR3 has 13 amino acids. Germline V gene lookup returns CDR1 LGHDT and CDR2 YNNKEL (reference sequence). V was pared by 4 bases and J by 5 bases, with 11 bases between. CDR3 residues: CASSPLWAYGYTF. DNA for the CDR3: TGTGCCAGCAGCCCCCTCTGGGCGTATGGCTACACCTTC. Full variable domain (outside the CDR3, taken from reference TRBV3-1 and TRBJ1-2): DTAVSQTPKYLVTQMGNDKSIKCEQNLGHDTMYWYKQDSKKFLKIMFSYNNKELIINETVPNRFSPKSPDKAHLNLHINSLELGDSAVYFCASSPLWAYGYTFGSGTRLTVV.

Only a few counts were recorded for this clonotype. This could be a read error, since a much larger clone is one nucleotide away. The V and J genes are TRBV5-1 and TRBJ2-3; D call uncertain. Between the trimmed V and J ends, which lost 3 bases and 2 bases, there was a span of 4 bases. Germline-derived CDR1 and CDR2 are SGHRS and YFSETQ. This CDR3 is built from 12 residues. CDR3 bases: TGCGCCAGCAGCTCACCCACAGATACGCAGTATTTT. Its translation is CASSSPTDTQYF. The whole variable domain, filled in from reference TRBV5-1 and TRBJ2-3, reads KAGVTQTPRYLIKTRGQQVTLSCSPISGHRSVSWYQQTPGQGLQFLFEYFSETQRNKGNFPGRFSGRQFSNSRSEMNVSTLELGDSALYLCASSSPTDTQYFGPGTRLTVL.

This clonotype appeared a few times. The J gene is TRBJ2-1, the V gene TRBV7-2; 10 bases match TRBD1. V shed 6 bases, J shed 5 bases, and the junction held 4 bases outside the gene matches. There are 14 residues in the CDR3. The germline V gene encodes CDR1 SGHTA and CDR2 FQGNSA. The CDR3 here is CASSRDRGNNEQFF. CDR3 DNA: TGTGCCAGCAGTAGGGACAGGGGTAACAATGAGCAGTTCTTC.

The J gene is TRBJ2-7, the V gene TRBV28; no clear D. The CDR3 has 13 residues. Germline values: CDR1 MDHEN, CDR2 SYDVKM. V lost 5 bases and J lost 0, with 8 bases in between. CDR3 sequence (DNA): TGTGCCAGCAGTGGCTTTCACTCCTACGAGCAGTACGTC. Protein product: CASSGFHSYEQYV.

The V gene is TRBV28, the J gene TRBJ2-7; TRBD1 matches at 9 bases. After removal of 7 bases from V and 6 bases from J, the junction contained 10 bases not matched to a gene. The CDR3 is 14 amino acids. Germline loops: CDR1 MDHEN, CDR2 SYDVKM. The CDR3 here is CASKETGGRLEQYV. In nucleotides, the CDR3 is TGTGCCAGCAAAGAGACAGGGGGTCGGCTCGAGCAGTACGTC.

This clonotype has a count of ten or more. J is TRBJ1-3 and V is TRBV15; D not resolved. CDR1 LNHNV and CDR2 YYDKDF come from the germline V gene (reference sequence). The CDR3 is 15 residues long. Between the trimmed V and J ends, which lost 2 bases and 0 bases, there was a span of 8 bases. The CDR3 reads CATSRNRPSGNTIYF. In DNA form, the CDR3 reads TGTGCCACCAGCAGAAACAGACCCTCTGGAAACACCATATATTTT.

For the CDR3, the DNA is TGCAGCGTTGTGCCGTCCGGGCCTCCCTACGAGCAGTACTTC. Protein: CSVVPSGPPYEQYF. The gene calls are TRBV29-1 and TRBJ2-7; D gene uncertain. The CDR3 loop spans 14 amino acids. Trimming took off 4 bases at V and 2 bases at J, with 15 bases between the two ends. Germline V gene sequence: CDR1 SQVTM, CDR2 ANQGSEA.

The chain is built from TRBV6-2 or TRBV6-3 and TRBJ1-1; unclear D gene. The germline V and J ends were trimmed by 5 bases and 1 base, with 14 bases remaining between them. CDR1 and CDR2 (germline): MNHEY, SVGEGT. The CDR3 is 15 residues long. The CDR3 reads CASSQNLGGNTEAFF. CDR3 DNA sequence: TGTGCCAGCAGTCAGAATCTGGGAGGGAACACTGAAGCTTTCTTT.

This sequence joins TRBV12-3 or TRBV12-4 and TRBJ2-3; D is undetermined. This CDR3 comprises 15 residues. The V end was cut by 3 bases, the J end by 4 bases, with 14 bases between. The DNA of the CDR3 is TGTGCCAGCAGTTTGACCCTTTCTAGGGCAGATACGCAGTATTTT. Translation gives CASSLTLSRADTQYF.

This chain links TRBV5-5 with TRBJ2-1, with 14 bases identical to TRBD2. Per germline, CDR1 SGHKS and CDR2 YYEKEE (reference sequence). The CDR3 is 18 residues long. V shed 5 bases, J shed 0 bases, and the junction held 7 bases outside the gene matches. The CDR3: CASRRTSGGYSSYNEQFF. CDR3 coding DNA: TGTGCCAGCAGACGGACTAGCGGGGGGTATAGCTCCTACAATGAGCAGTTCTTC.

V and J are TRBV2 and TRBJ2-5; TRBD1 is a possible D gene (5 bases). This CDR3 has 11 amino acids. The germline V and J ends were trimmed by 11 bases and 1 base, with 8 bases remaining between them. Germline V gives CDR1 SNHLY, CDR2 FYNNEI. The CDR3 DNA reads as TGTGCCTCGACAGTCCAAGAGACCCAGTACTTC. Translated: CASTVQETQYF.

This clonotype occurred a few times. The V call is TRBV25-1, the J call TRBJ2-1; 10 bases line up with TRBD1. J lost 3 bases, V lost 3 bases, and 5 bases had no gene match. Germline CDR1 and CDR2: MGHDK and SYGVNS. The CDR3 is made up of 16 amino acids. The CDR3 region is CASSDPTGGGYNEQFF. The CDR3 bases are TGTGCCAGCAGTGACCCGACAGGGGGCGGCTACAATGAGCAGTTCTTC.

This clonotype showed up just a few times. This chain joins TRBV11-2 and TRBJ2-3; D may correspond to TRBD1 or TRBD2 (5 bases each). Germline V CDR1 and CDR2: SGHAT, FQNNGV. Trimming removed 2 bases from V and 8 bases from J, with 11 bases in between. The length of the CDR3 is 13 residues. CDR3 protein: CASSLLGVATQYF. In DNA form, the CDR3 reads TGTGCCAGCAGCTTATTGGGGGTCGCTACGCAGTATTTT.

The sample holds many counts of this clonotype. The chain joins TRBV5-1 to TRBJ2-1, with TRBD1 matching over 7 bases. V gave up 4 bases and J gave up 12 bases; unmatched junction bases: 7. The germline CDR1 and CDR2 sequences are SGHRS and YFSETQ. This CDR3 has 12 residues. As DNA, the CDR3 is TGCGCCAGCAGCCTACAGGGGTCACGGCAGTTCTTC. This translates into CASSLQGSRQFF.

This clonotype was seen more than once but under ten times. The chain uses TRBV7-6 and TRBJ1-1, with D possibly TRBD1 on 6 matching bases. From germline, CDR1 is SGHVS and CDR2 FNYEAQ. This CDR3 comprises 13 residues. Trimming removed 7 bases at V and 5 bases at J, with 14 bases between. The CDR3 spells CASTKGGETEAFF. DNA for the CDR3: TGTGCCAGCACCAAAGGGGGGGAGACTGAAGCTTTCTTT.

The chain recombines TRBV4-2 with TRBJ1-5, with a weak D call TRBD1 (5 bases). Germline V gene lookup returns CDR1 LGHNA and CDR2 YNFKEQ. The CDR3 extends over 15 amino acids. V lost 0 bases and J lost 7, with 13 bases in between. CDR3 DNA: TGTGCCAGCAGCCAAGAAGCAGGGTCTGGGCAGCCCCAGCATTTT. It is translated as CASSQEAGSGQPQHF.

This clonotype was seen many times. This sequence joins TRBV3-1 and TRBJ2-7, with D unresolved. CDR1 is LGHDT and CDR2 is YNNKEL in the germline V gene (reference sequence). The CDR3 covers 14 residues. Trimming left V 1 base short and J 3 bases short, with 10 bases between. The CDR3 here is CASSQGYRGYEQYF. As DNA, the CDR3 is TGTGCCAGCAGCCAAGGATATCGAGGCTACGAGCAGTACTTC.

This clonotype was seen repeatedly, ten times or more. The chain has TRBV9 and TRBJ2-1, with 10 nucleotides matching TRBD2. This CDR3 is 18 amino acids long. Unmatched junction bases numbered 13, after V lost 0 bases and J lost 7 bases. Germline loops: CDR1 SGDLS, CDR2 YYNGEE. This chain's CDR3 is CASSVGSSGGLSTNEQFF. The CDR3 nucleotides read TGTGCCAGCAGCGTAGGTTCTAGCGGGGGCCTCTCCACAAATGAGCAGTTCTTC. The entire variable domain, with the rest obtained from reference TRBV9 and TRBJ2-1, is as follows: DSGVTQTPKHLITATGQRVTLRCSPRSGDLSVYWYQQSLDQGLQFLIQYYNGEERAKGNILERFSAQQFPDLHSELNLSSLELGDSALYFCASSVGSSGGLSTNEQFFGPGTRLTVL.

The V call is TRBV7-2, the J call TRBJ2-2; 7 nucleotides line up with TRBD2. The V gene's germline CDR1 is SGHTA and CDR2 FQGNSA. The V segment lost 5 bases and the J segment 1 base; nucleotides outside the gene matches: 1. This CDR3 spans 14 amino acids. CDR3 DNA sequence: TGTGCCAGCAGCGGGAGGGAGAACACCGGGGAGCTGTTTTTT. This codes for CASSGRENTGELFF.

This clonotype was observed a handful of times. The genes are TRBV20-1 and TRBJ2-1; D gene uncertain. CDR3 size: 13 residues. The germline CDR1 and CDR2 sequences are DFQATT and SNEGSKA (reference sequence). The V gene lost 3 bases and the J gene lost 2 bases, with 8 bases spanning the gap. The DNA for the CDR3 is TGCAGTGCTAGGAGGCAAACCTACAATGAGCAGTTCTTC. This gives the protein CSARRQTYNEQFF.

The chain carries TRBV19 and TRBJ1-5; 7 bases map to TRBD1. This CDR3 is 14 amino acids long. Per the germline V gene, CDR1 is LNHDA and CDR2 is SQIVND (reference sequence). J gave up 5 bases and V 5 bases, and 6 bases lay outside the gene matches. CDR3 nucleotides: TGTGCCAGTAGTTTACAGGGGATCGATCAGCCCCAGCATTTT. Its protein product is CASSLQGIDQPQHF.

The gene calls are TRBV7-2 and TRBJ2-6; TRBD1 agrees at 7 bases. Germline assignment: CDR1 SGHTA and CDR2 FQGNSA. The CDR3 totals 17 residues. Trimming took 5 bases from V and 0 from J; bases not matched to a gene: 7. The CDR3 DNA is TGTGCCAGCAGCAAAGGGACAGCTTACTCTGGGGCCAACGTCCTGACTTTC. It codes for CASSKGTAYSGANVLTF.

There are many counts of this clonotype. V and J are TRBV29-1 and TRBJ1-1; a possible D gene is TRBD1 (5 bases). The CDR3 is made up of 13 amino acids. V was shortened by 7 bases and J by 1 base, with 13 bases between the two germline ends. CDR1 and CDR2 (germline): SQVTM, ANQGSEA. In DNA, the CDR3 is TGCAGCGCTCGGACACTTACGAACACTGAAGCTTTCTTT. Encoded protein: CSARTLTNTEAFF.